This T cell receptor beta chain was sequenced for a study of cytomegalovirus exposure and HLA in healthy donors. Study-level results: Apparent HLA restriction characterized most CMV-associated TCR beta chains in a later analysis.

Deletions cut 0 bases from V and 8 bases from J, with 13 bases between. This CDR3 spans 14 amino acids. The V gene's germline CDR1 is MGHRA and CDR2 YSYEKL. Use of 60 Vbeta and 13 Jbeta primers characterized the PCR. The data were produced by immunoSEQ multiplex PCR, yet TCRdb's version contains in-frame clones alone and is incomplete. The data hold about 160,000 clones, with around 84% observed a single time. As for this clone: Its antigen is currently unknown.

Sequenced input: PBMCs. This clonotype was obtained from a male donor in good health and CMV-seropositive. This chain joins TRBV4-1 and TRBJ1-2; D unclear. The CDR3 region is CASSQEYPGLGYTF. The CDR3 region has the DNA TGCGCCAGCAGCCAAGAATACCCGGGTTTGGGCTACACCTTC.